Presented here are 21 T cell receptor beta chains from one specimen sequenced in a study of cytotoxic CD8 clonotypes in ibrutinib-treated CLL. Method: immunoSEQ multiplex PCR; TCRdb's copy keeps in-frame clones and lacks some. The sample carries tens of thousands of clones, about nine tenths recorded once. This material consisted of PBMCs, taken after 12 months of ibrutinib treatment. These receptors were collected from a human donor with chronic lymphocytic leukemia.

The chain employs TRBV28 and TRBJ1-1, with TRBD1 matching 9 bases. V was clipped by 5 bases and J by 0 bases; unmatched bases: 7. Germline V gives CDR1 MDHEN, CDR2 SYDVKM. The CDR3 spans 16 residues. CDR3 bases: TGTGCCAGCAGTCTTGGGACAGGGAATGTGAACACTGAAGCTTTCTTT. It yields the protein CASSLGTGNVNTEAFF.

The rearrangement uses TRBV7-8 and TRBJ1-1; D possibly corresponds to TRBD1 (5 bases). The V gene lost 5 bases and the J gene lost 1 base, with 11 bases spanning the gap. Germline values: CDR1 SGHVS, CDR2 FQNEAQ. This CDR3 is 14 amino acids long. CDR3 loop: CASSAGHKNTEAFF. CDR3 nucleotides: TGTGCCAGCAGCGCTGGACATAAGAACACTGAAGCTTTCTTT. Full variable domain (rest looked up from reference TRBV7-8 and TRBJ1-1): GAGVSQSPRYKVAKRGQDVALRCDPISGHVSLFWYQQALGQGPEFLTYFQNEAQLDKSGLPSDRFFAERPEGSVSTLKIQRTQQEDSAVYLCASSAGHKNTEAFFGQGTRLTVV.

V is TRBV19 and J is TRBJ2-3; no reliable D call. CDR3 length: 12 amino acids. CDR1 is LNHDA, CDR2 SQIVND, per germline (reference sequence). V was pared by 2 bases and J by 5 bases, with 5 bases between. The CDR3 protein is CASSINKDTQYF. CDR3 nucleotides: TGTGCCAGTAGTATAAACAAAGATACGCAGTATTTT.

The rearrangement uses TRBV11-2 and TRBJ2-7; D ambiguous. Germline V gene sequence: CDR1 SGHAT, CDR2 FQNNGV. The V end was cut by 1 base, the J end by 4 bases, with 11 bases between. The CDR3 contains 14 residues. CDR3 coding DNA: TGTGCCAGCAGCTTAGGACCGACGTCGTACGAGCAGTACTTC. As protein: CASSLGPTSYEQYF.

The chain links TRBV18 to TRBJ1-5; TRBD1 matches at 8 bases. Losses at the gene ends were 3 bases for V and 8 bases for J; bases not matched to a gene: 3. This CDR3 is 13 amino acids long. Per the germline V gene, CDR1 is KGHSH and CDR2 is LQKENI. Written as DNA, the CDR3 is TGTGCCAGCTCACCCGGACAGGGTAAGCCCCAGCATTTT. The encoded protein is CASSPGQGKPQHF.

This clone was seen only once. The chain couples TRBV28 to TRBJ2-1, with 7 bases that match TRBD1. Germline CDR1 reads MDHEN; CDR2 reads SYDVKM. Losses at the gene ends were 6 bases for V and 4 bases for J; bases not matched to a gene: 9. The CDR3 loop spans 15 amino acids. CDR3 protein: CASSPRGLGYNEQFF. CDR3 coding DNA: TGTGCCAGCAGCCCCAGGGGGTTAGGATACAATGAGCAGTTCTTC.

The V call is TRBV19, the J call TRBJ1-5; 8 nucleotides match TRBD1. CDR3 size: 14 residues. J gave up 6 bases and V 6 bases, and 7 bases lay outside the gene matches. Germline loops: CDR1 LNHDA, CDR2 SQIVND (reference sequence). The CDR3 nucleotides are TGTGCCAGTAGCCCAACAGGGGGAAGTCAGCCCCAGCATTTT. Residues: CASSPTGGSQPQHF.

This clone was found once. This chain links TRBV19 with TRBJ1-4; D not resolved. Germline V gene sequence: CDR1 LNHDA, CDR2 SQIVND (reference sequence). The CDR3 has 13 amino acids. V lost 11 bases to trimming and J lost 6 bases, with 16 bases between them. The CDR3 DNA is TGTGCCCTTAAGGCAGAGGACGATGAAAAACTGTTTTTT. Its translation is CALKAEDDEKLFF.

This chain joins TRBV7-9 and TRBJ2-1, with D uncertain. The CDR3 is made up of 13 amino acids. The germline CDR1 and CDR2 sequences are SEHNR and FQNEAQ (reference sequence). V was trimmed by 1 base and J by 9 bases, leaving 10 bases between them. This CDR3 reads CASSLVDSGEQFF. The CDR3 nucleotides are TGTGCCAGCAGCTTAGTAGATTCCGGTGAGCAGTTCTTC.

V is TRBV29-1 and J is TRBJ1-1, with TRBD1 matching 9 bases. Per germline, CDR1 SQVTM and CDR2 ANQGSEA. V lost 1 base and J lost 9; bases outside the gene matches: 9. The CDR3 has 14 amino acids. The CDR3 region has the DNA TGCAGCGTTGAAGTTGGGACAGGGTTTTCCAAAGCTTTCTTT. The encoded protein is CSVEVGTGFSKAFF.

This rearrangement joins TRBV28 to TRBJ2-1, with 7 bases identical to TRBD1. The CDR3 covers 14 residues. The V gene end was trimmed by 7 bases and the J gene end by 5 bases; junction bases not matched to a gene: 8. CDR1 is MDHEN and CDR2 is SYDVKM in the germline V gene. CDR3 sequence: CASKEGAIHNEQFF. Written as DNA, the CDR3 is TGTGCCAGCAAAGAGGGGGCGATCCACAATGAGCAGTTCTTC.

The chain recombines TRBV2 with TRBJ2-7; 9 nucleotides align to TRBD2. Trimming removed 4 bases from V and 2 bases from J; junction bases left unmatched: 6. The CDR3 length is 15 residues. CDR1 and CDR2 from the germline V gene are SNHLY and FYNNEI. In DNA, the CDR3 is TGTGCCAGCAGTGTCCAAGCGGGAGGCGCCTACGAGCAGTACTTC. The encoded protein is CASSVQAGGAYEQYF.

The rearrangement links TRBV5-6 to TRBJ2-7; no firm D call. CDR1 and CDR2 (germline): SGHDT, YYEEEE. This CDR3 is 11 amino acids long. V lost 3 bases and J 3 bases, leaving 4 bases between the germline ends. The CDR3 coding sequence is TGTGCCAGCAGCTCCAGCTACGAGCAGTACTTC. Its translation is CASSSSYEQYF.

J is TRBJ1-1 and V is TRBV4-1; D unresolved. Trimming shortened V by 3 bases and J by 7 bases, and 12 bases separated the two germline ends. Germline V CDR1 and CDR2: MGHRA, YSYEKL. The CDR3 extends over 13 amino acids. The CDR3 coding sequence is TGCGCCAGCAGCCACGCCCAGTGGGGTGAAGCTTTCTTT. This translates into CASSHAQWGEAFF.

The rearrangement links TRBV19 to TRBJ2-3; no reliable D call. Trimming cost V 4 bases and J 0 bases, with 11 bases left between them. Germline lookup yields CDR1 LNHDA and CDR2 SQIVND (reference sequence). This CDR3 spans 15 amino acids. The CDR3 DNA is TGTGCCAGTAGTACCGGATTCCCTAGCACAGATACGCAGTATTTT. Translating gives CASSTGFPSTDTQYF.

The CDR3 reads CASSEAAAGLETQYF. The CDR3 DNA sequence: TGTGCCAGCAGTGAAGCGGCAGCAGGGCTGGAGACCCAGTACTTC. V gene TRBV6-1 combines with J gene TRBJ2-5; TRBD1 might be the D (5 bases). The CDR3 totals 15 residues. Trimming took off 0 bases at V and 5 bases at J, with 13 bases between the two ends. Germline CDR1 MNHNS, CDR2 SASEGT.

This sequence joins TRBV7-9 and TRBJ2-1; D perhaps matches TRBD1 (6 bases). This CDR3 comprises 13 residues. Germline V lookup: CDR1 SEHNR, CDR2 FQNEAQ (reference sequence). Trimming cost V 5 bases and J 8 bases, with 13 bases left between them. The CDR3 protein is CASSPDRPHEQFF. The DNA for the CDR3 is TGTGCCAGCAGCCCAGACAGGCCCCATGAGCAGTTCTTC.

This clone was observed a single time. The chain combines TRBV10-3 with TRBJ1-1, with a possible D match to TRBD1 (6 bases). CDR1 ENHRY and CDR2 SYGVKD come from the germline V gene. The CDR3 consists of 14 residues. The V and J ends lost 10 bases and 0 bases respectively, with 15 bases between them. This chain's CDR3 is CATARGLVNTEAFF. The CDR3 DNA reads TGTGCCACTGCCCGGGGGCTAGTGAACACTGAAGCTTTCTTT.

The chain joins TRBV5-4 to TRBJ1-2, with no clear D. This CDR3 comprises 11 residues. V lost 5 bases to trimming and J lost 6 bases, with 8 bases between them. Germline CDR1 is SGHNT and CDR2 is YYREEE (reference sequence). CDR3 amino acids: CASRRRDGYTF. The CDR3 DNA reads TGTGCCAGCAGGAGGCGCGATGGCTACACCTTC.

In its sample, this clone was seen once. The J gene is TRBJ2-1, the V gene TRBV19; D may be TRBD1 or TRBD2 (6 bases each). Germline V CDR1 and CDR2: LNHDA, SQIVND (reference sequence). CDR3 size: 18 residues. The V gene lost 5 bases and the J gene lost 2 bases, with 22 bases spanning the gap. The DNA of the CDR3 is TGTGCCAGTAGTGGGGGGATCGGACAGAATTATGCCTACAATGAGCAGTTCTTC. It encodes CASSGGIGQNYAYNEQFF.

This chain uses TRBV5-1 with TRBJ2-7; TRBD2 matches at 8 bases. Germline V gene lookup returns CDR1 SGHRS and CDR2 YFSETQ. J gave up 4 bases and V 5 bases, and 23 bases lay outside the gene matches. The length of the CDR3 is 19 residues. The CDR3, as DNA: TGCGCCAGCAGGTTCACAGCAAACTTTAGGGCTAGCGGGTCATACGAGCAGTACTTC. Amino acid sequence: CASRFTANFRASGSYEQYF.